This T cell receptor (beta chain) was found in a study of PD-1 blockade in classical Hodgkin lymphoma. Study-level information: The study gave patients nivolumab 3 mg/kg intravenously every 2 weeks.

Findings of the study overall: At C4D1, TCR diversity had climbed significantly for CD4+ cells, though not for CD8+ cells.

Only in-frame clones appear in the TCRdb table, and some are missing; sequencing was by immunoSEQ multiplex PCR. The table records under 60,000 clones, around 72% of them present only once. Germline V CDR1 and CDR2: MNHNY, SVGAGI (reference sequence). Trimming removed 8 bases at V and 5 bases at J, with 12 bases between. There are 12 residues in the CDR3. Relapse was seen in all patients after autologous stem cell transplantation, and brentuximab vedotin exposure was variable. This clone was picked up one time. Its antigen remains unknown. The chain combines TRBV6-6 with TRBJ1-1; D remains ambiguous. This specimen consisted of peripheral blood mononuclear cells (PBMCs), obtained at baseline. This clonotype originated in a human donor with classical Hodgkin lymphoma. The CDR3, as DNA: TGTGCCAGCGGACGCCTTCGGACTGAAGCTTTCTTT. Encoded protein: CASGRLRTEAFF.